This T cell receptor beta chain originates from a study of T cell changes during pregnancy in multiple sclerosis. TCRdb's table, derived via immunoSEQ multiplex PCR, lists solely in-frame clones and lacks some. The sample has roughly 38,000 clones, around 89% seen once. The CDR3 consists of 14 residues. V was cut by 5 bases and J by 6 bases, with 16 bases left in between. Germline CDR1 reads SEHNR; CDR2 reads FQNEAQ (reference sequence). This rearrangement joins TRBV7-9 to TRBJ1-2; possibly TRBD1 for D (5 bases). The TCR originated in a female donor with multiple sclerosis, enrolled in a pregnancy study. This specimen consisted of CD8+ T cells from peripheral blood mononuclear cells, obtained in the third trimester of pregnancy. The DNA for the CDR3 is TGTGCCAGCAGCATCTTGCCGGGGGAAAATGGCTACACCTTC. Protein: CASSILPGENGYTF.